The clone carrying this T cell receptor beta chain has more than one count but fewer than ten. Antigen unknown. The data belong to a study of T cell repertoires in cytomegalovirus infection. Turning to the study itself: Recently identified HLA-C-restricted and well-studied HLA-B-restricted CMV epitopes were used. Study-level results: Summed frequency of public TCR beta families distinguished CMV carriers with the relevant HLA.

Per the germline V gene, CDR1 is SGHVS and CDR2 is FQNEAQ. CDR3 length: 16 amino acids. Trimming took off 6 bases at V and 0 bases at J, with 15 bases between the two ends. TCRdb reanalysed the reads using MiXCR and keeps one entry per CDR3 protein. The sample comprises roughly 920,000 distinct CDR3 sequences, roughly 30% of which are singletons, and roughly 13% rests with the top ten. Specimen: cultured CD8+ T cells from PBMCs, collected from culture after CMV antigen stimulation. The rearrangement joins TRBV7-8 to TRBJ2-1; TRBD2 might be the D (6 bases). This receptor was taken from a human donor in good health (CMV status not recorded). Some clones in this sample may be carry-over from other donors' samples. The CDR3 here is CASSNPAGHSYNEQFF. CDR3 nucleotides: TGTGCCAGCAGTAACCCTGCGGGGCACTCCTACAATGAGCAGTTCTTC.